The TCR beta chain described here comes from a study of CD8 T cells in Susac syndrome. Study-level background: Sequenced Susac syndrome patients included roughly six with active disease and fewer than ten who were in remission.

RNA in amounts of roughly 0.5 to 1 ug was reverse transcribed with random hexamers. TCRdb re-called the immunoSEQ multiplex PCR reads with MiXCR, one entry per CDR3 protein. The data contain around 53,000 distinct CDR3 sequences, roughly 94% of them singletons. Findings and caveats of the study: Susac-specific public clones in total CD8+ repertoires numbered 15 to 20; in CD8+ TEMRA repertoires, they numbered about five. The study's TCR sequencing and HLA analysis covered a relatively small number of individuals, and the study acknowledged this.

This clonotype was counted only a few times. Its antigen is not identified. The germline V gene has CDR1 SGHAT and CDR2 FQNNGV. The CDR3 loop spans 11 amino acids. Trimming stripped 3 bases from V and 4 bases from J, with 2 bases between. This sequence was found in a human donor with Susac syndrome. The sample comprised CD8+ T cells from PBMCs. V is TRBV11-2 and J is TRBJ2-3; no definite D call. The CDR3 loop reads CASSFSDTQYF. In nucleotides, the CDR3 is TGTGCCAGCAGCTTCTCAGATACGCAGTATTTT.